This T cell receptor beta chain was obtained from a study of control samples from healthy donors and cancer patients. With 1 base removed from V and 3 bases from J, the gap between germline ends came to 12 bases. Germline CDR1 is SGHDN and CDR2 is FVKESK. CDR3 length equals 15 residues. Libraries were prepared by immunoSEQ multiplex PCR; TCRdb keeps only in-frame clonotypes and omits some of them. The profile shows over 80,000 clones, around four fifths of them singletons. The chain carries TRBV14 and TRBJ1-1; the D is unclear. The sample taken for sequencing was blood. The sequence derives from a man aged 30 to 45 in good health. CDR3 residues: CASSQVTGRHTEAFF. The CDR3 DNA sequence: TGTGCCAGCAGCCAAGTTACCGGAAGGCACACTGAAGCTTTCTTT.